One sample yielded the 31 T cell receptor beta chains listed below, sequenced in a study of cytomegalovirus exposure and HLA in healthy donors (dated by TCRdb to between 2016 and 2019). The library came from the immunoSEQ multiplex PCR assay. For the multiplex PCR, a mixture combining 60 forward primers for TCR Vbeta segments and 13 reverse primers for TCR Jbeta segments was used. The table comes from immuneACCESS by way of TCRdb, which keeps in-frame sequences with V and J called. Part of the clones is missing from these tables; in studies checked, under half for an unresolved V gene and the rest for unknown reasons. Recorded for this sample are 100,000 to 150,000 clones; roughly 77% of them occurred a single time. The ten largest clones represent around 1.8% of the sample. Input material: PBMCs. The receptors were sampled from a man in his late teens or twenties in good health and CMV-seronegative.

The rearrangement joins TRBV6-5 to TRBJ1-2, with 10 positions matching TRBD1. CDR3 length: 15 amino acids. J gave up 7 bases and V 6 bases, and 11 bases lay outside the gene matches. Germline values: CDR1 MNHEY, CDR2 SVGAGI. The CDR3 reads CASRDRGGGLSGYTF. CDR3 DNA: TGTGCCAGCAGGGACAGGGGGGGTGGATTATCTGGCTACACCTTC.

The V gene is TRBV25-1, the J gene TRBJ1-2, with TRBD1 identical over 7 bases. V lost 3 bases, J lost 4 bases, and 8 bases stayed unmatched. CDR3 size: 15 residues. Germline assignment: CDR1 MGHDK and CDR2 SYGVNS. The CDR3 sequence is CASSDLTGKGYGYTF. The CDR3 DNA sequence: TGTGCCAGCAGTGACCTGACAGGGAAAGGCTATGGCTACACCTTC.

About this clone itself: Mismatch with germline at one junction end may stem from a read error. This chain uses TRBV15 with TRBJ2-5; 10 bases are shared with TRBD1. The CDR3 is made up of 14 amino acids. Germline values: CDR1 LNHNV, CDR2 YYDKDF (reference sequence). CDR3 residues: CATSSPGTGETQHF. For the CDR3, the DNA is TGTGCCACCAGCAGCCCCGGGACAGGGGAGACCCAGCACTTC.

The chain has TRBV5-1 and TRBJ2-7, with unresolved D. Looked up from germline, CDR1 is SGHRS and CDR2 is YFSETQ. Trimming pared 1 base from V and 0 bases from J, leaving 8 bases between. The CDR3 consists of 14 residues. DNA of the CDR3: TGCGCCAGCAGCTTGTCAGTTAACTCCTACGAGCAGTACTTC. Encoded protein: CASSLSVNSYEQYF.

The V call is TRBV5-5, the J call TRBJ1-6, with D possibly being TRBD1 (6 bases). This CDR3 is 16 amino acids long. Germline loops: CDR1 SGHKS, CDR2 YYEKEE (reference sequence). The V gene lost 0 bases and the J gene lost 8 bases, with 15 bases spanning the gap. The CDR3: CASSLGDTASYSPLHF. The CDR3 DNA sequence: TGTGCCAGCAGCTTGGGGGACACGGCCTCCTATTCACCCCTCCACTTT. Complete variable domain (other parts from reference TRBV5-5 and TRBJ1-6): DAGVTQSPTHLIKTRGQQVTLRCSPISGHKSVSWYQQVLGQGPQFIFQYYEKEERGRGNFPDRFSARQFPNYSSELNVNALLLGDSALYLCASSLGDTASYSPLHFGNGTRLTVT.

This chain uses TRBV5-1 with TRBJ1-1; TRBD1 might be the D (5 bases). Germline CDR1 is SGHRS and CDR2 is YFSETQ. The CDR3 spans 14 residues. Trimming removed 1 base from V and 7 bases from J, with 14 bases in between. The DNA for the CDR3 is TGCGCCAGCAGCTTGTTTGGCAGGGAGGGTGAAGCTTTCTTT. Protein sequence: CASSLFGREGEAFF.

This clone was counted only a few times. This chain uses TRBV6-6 with TRBJ1-2, with 11 bases fitting TRBD1. The CDR3 consists of 14 residues. The junction had 3 bases not matched to a gene; V was cut back by 2 bases and J by 7 bases. Germline assignment: CDR1 MNHNY and CDR2 SVGAGI (reference sequence). The CDR3 region has the DNA TGTGCCAGCAGTTACCGGACAGGGGGCGTTGGCTACACCTTC. Translating it yields CASSYRTGGVGYTF.

In this sample, this clone turned up once. The chain carries TRBV7-9 and TRBJ1-1; 8 bases are shared with TRBD1. Per germline, CDR1 SEHNR and CDR2 FQNEAQ (reference sequence). The V gene end was trimmed by 10 bases and the J gene end by 5 bases; junction bases not matched to a gene: 18. The CDR3 has 16 amino acids. As DNA, the CDR3 is TGTGCCACCAAACAAACAGGGGGAAGAAGGGGTACTGAAGCTTTCTTT. Amino acids: CATKQTGGRRGTEAFF.

The V and J genes are TRBV28 and TRBJ2-4; tentatively, D is TRBD1 (6 bases). Trimming shortened V by 5 bases and J by 7 bases, and 9 bases separated the two germline ends. Germline CDR1 and CDR2: MDHEN and SYDVKM. The CDR3 spans 12 residues. The CDR3 protein is CASSVTGNIQYF. As DNA, the CDR3 is TGTGCCAGCAGTGTCACAGGGAACATTCAGTACTTC.

CDR3 nucleotide sequence: TGTGCCAGCAGCTTAGCTCGACAGGGAGTGGGCTACACCTTC. Residues: CASSLARQGVGYTF. The chain is built from TRBV7-2 and TRBJ1-2, with 7 positions matching TRBD1. The CDR3 has 14 amino acids. V shed 0 bases, J shed 8 bases, and the junction held 6 bases outside the gene matches. The germline CDR1 and CDR2 sequences are SGHTA and FQGNSA.

This clone was seen a handful of times. V usage is TRBV2 and J usage is TRBJ2-1, with 10 bases that match TRBD2. The CDR3 loop spans 16 amino acids. Germline V gene data show CDR1 as SNHLY and CDR2 as FYNNEI. V lost 8 bases and J lost 0; bases outside the gene matches: 7. CDR3 in DNA: TGTGCCAGCGGGGTAGCGGGGGGTAACTCCTACAATGAGCAGTTCTTC. Its translation: CASGVAGGNSYNEQFF.

This chain connects TRBV19 to TRBJ2-2; 10 bases line up with TRBD1. The germline gives CDR1 LNHDA, CDR2 SQIVND (reference sequence). Unmatched junction bases numbered 2, after V lost 5 bases and J lost 5 bases. The CDR3 spans 14 residues. The CDR3 coding sequence is TGTGCCAGTAGTCGGACAGGGGGAACCGGGGAGCTGTTTTTT. Residues: CASSRTGGTGELFF.

This clone was found once. The rearrangement joins TRBV5-5 to TRBJ2-5; a weak D match, TRBD1 (5 bases). The germline CDR1 and CDR2 sequences are SGHKS and YYEKEE (reference sequence). Trimming cost V 4 bases and J 9 bases, with 19 bases left between them. This CDR3 region has 14 residues. CDR3 sequence reads: CASSVGAPREAQYF. As DNA, the CDR3 is TGTGCCAGCAGCGTAGGGGCCCCCCGTGAGGCCCAGTACTTC.

This chain uses TRBV11-2 with TRBJ2-2; D is perhaps TRBD1 (5 bases). With 7 bases removed from V and 2 bases from J, the gap between germline ends came to 14 bases. Germline V gene sequence: CDR1 SGHAT, CDR2 FQNNGV. The CDR3 contains 15 residues. In DNA form, the CDR3 reads TGTGCCAGCACCGGTAACGACAGAAACACCGGGGAGCTGTTTTTT. Its protein product is CASTGNDRNTGELFF.

This clone was seen once. CDR3 region: CSGSGRGNTEAFF. CDR3 DNA sequence: TGCAGCGGATCAGGAAGGGGGAACACTGAAGCTTTCTTT. The chain has TRBV29-1 and TRBJ1-1, with a possible D match to TRBD1 (5 bases). CDR3 length: 13 residues. With 7 bases removed from V and 1 base from J, the gap between germline ends came to 13 bases. Germline V CDR1 and CDR2: SQVTM, ANQGSEA.

This clone was seen more than once but under ten times. V and J are TRBV2 and TRBJ1-2, with D hard to call. CDR3 length equals 14 residues. Per the germline V gene, CDR1 is SNHLY and CDR2 is FYNNEI. Deletions cut 6 bases from V and 0 bases from J, with 11 bases between. The CDR3 sequence is CASSARTSNYGYTF. The CDR3 bases are TGTGCCAGCAGCGCCAGGACTTCTAACTATGGCTACACCTTC.

V usage is TRBV6-4 and J usage is TRBJ1-2, with 9 nucleotides matching TRBD1. From germline, CDR1 is MRHNA and CDR2 SNTAGT. Trimming took 5 bases from V and 3 from J; bases not matched to a gene: 7. The CDR3 is made up of 15 amino acids. This CDR3 is CASSPDGTGYYGYTF. The DNA for the CDR3 is TGTGCCAGCAGTCCCGACGGGACAGGGTACTATGGCTACACCTTC.

This chain links TRBV9 with TRBJ2-1; a weak D match, TRBD2 (6 bases). The CDR3 is 15 amino acids. CDR1 is SGDLS, CDR2 YYNGEE, per germline. The germline V and J ends were trimmed by 0 bases and 6 bases, with 13 bases remaining between them. The CDR3 sequence is CASSVATLASNEQFF. DNA of the CDR3: TGTGCCAGCAGCGTAGCGACGCTAGCGTCCAATGAGCAGTTCTTC.

In its sample, this clone was seen once. CDR3 residues: CASSEGRGTGASEGTEAFF. The DNA for the CDR3 is TGTGCCAGCAGTGAGGGTCGGGGGACAGGGGCGAGTGAGGGCACTGAAGCTTTCTTT. The chain uses TRBV2 and TRBJ1-1; TRBD1 matches 10 bases. Trimming at V came to 3 bases and at J to 4 bases, leaving 17 bases not matched to a gene. The CDR3 extends over 19 amino acids. Per the germline V gene, CDR1 is SNHLY and CDR2 is FYNNEI.

This clone occurred once. The rearrangement uses TRBV9 and TRBJ2-1; a weak D match, TRBD1 (5 bases). The ends were cut back, 4 bases at V and 4 bases at J, with 15 bases in the middle. Germline V CDR1 and CDR2: SGDLS, YYNGEE. The CDR3 totals 15 residues. The CDR3 nucleotides read TGTGCCAGCAGCATAGAGGACACCCGATACAATGAGCAGTTCTTC. Amino acids: CASSIEDTRYNEQFF.

The chain employs TRBV5-6 and TRBJ2-3; D is possibly TRBD2 (6 bases). CDR3 size: 15 residues. Germline CDR1 reads SGHDT; CDR2 reads YYEEEE. Trimming removed 0 bases from V and 6 bases from J, with 14 bases in between. The DNA of the CDR3 is TGTGCCAGCAGCTTGGTGGTCGGGGGAAGGGATACGCAGTATTTT. Encoded protein: CASSLVVGGRDTQYF.

The genes are TRBV11-1 and TRBJ2-6; possibly TRBD2 for D (7 bases). Germline V gives CDR1 SGHAT, CDR2 FQDESV (reference sequence). Trimming shortened V by 5 bases and J by 0 bases, and 17 bases separated the two germline ends. This CDR3 has 18 residues. For the CDR3, the DNA is TGTGCCAGCAGCCTCCGGGGGGCGGGGGTCTCTGGGGCCAACGTCCTGACTTTC. Translated: CASSLRGAGVSGANVLTF.

V is TRBV5-6 and J is TRBJ2-7; TRBD2 is a possible D gene (6 bases). Germline V CDR1 and CDR2: SGHDT, YYEEEE. Between the trimmed V and J ends, which lost 0 bases and 0 bases, there was a span of 13 bases. The CDR3 consists of 16 residues. The CDR3 DNA reads as TGTGCCAGCAGCTTGGGAAGGCGGGGCCTCTCCTACGAGCAGTACTTC. It specifies CASSLGRRGLSYEQYF.

The chain uses TRBV7-3 and TRBJ1-1, with D perhaps TRBD1 (6 bases). The germline gives CDR1 SGHTA, CDR2 FQGTGA. The CDR3 is made up of 13 amino acids. The V and J ends lost 3 bases and 5 bases respectively, with 10 bases between them. CDR3 protein: CASSFGTGTEAFF. CDR3 DNA sequence: TGTGCCAGCAGCTTCGGTACAGGGACTGAAGCTTTCTTT.

This sequence joins TRBV6-5 and TRBJ1-2; unclear D gene. In germline, CDR1 is MNHEY, CDR2 SVGAGI. Trimming stripped 6 bases from V and 6 bases from J, with 17 bases between. This CDR3 spans 14 amino acids. DNA of the CDR3: TGTGCCAGCAGCCTCGAAATAAACGAGAATGGCTACACCTTC. This gives the protein CASSLEINENGYTF.

This clone was found a few times. The chain carries TRBV7-9 and TRBJ1-3, with a possible D match to TRBD1 (5 bases). V was clipped by 0 bases and J by 0 bases, with 12 bases between them. The V gene's germline CDR1 is SEHNR and CDR2 FQNEAQ (reference sequence). This CDR3 comprises 17 residues. Written as DNA, the CDR3 is TGTGCCAGCAGCTTAGCGGGGGGGAGAAGCTCTGGAAACACCATATATTTT. Its translation: CASSLAGGRSSGNTIYF. Filled out from reference TRBV7-9 and TRBJ1-3, the complete variable domain reads DTGVSQNPRHKITKRGQNVTFRCDPISEHNRLYWYRQTLGQGPEFLTYFQNEAQLEKSRLLSDRFSAERPKGSFSTLEIQRTEQGDSAMYLCASSLAGGRSSGNTIYFGEGSWLTVV.

The rearrangement joins TRBV6-5 to TRBJ1-1, with a tentative D call TRBD1 (6 bases). Trimming took off 4 bases at V and 0 bases at J, with 15 bases between the two ends. This CDR3 has 16 residues. Germline values: CDR1 MNHEY, CDR2 SVGAGI. CDR3 DNA: TGTGCCAGCAGTTCCAGGGACAAAGTCATGAACACTGAAGCTTTCTTT. This codes for CASSSRDKVMNTEAFF.

The chain couples TRBV19 to TRBJ2-6; D gene unclear. The CDR3 has 14 amino acids. V lost 7 bases, J lost 1 base, and 8 bases lay in between. Looked up from germline, CDR1 is LNHDA and CDR2 is SQIVND (reference sequence). CDR3 residues: CASKELSGANVLTF. DNA of the CDR3: TGTGCCAGTAAGGAACTATCTGGGGCCAACGTCCTGACTTTC.

The chain joins TRBV7-8 to TRBJ2-7, with TRBD2 matching over 10 bases. J lost 2 bases, V lost 5 bases, and 6 bases had no gene match. This CDR3 spans 15 amino acids. The V gene's germline CDR1 is SGHVS and CDR2 FQNEAQ. The CDR3 DNA reads as TGTGCCAGCAGCCTCGGACTAGCGGATACCTACGAGCAGTACTTC. Translation: CASSLGLADTYEQYF.

The CDR3 protein is CASSEGKVGAGGYTF. The CDR3 nucleotides read TGTGCCAGCAGTGAAGGGAAGGTGGGAGCGGGTGGCTACACCTTC. V gene TRBV2 combines with J gene TRBJ1-2; D is unresolved. V lost 1 base, J lost 7 bases, and 16 bases lay in between. The CDR3 has 15 amino acids. Germline V gives CDR1 SNHLY, CDR2 FYNNEI.

The chain recombines TRBV7-2 with TRBJ2-1; 8 nucleotides agree with TRBD1. CDR1 SGHTA and CDR2 FQGNSA come from the germline V gene. J lost 8 bases, V lost 4 bases, and 10 bases had no gene match. The CDR3 runs 15 residues. The CDR3 bases are TGTGCCAGCAGCTCGGACAGGGAAAGTCGGCATGAGCAGTTCTTC. Its protein product is CASSSDRESRHEQFF.